This T cell receptor beta chain is from a study of blood T cells in healthy people across ages. Looking at the study overall: About one barcoded beta molecule was captured per two T cells (by template switching).

J lost 6 bases, V lost 2 bases, and 11 bases had no gene match. The CDR3 is made up of 16 amino acids. Looked up from germline, CDR1 is SGHTA and CDR2 is FQGNSA. A second about 6 to 12 cycle PCR used barcoded and J-beta primers. TCRdb analysed the 5' RACE reads with MiXCR anew, one entry per CDR3 protein. Seen here are around 800,000 distinct CDR3 sequences, around half observed once, and the top ten hold roughly 18%. The sequence was collected from an older man in good health. The chain couples TRBV7-2 to TRBJ2-3; 7 bases are shared with TRBD2. Sequenced input: blood. In DNA, the CDR3 is TGTGCCAGCAGCTTATCCCCCGGACTAGAGGCGGATACGCAGTATTTT. It yields the protein CASSLSPGLEADTQYF.